Listed here are 14 T cell receptor beta chains from one sample, sequenced in a study of blood T cell repertoires in COVID-19. Sequenced by immunoSEQ multiplex PCR; TCRdb stores in-frame clones only, minus some. The table shows approximately 180,000 clones, with 75% to 90% occurring only once. The sample was PBMCs or T cells enriched from blood (not recorded which). Source of these receptors: a man aged 40-49 years who had recovered from COVID-19.

V gene TRBV7-3 combines with J gene TRBJ1-1, with TRBD1 as a possible D gene (6 bases). Germline loops: CDR1 SGHTA, CDR2 FQGTGA. This CDR3 has 13 amino acids. Between the trimmed V and J ends, which lost 4 bases and 5 bases, there was a span of 11 bases. CDR3 in amino acids: CASSSGAGTEAFF. CDR3 bases: TGTGCCAGCAGCTCAGGGGCCGGGACTGAAGCTTTCTTT.

This chain connects TRBV9 to TRBJ1-5; D gene unclear. This CDR3 is built from 13 residues. CDR1 SGDLS and CDR2 YYNGEE come from the germline V gene. The V end was cut by 0 bases, the J end by 4 bases, with 5 bases between. CDR3 DNA sequence: TGTGCCAGCAGCGTAGAACAGAATCAGCCCCAGCATTTT. As protein: CASSVEQNQPQHF.

The rearrangement uses TRBV27 and TRBJ1-5, with D possibly being TRBD1 (6 bases). Trimming removed 2 bases from V and 5 bases from J, with 13 bases in between. Germline loops: CDR1 MNHEY, CDR2 SMNVEV (reference sequence). This CDR3 spans 15 amino acids. CDR3 sequence (DNA): TGTGCCAGCAGTTTAAGGGGGGGGCCCTATCAGCCCCAGCATTTT. This gives the protein CASSLRGGPYQPQHF.

This clone was seen a handful of times. The genes are TRBV28 and TRBJ2-2; D may be TRBD2 (6 bases). This CDR3 is 16 amino acids long. Germline V lookup: CDR1 MDHEN, CDR2 SYDVKM. V lost 2 bases, J lost 6 bases, and 16 bases lay in between. The CDR3 nucleotides read TGTGCCAGCAGTTTAACCGGCGGGAACGGGGCCGGGGAGCTGTTTTTT. Encoded protein: CASSLTGGNGAGELFF.

The rearrangement links TRBV11-2 to TRBJ1-4; 7 bases align to TRBD1. The CDR3 sequence is 14 residues long. CDR1 is SGHAT and CDR2 is FQNNGV in the germline V gene. The ends lost 3 bases at V and 7 bases at J; junction bases unmatched: 5. CDR3 in amino acids: CASSFNRGSEKLFF. The DNA of the CDR3 is TGTGCCAGCAGCTTCAACAGGGGAAGTGAAAAACTGTTTTTT.

The chain links TRBV6-5 to TRBJ1-2; D might be TRBD1 (5 bases). The V gene lost 2 bases and the J gene lost 4 bases, with 8 bases spanning the gap. The length of the CDR3 is 13 residues. CDR1 is MNHEY and CDR2 is SVGAGI in the germline V gene. The CDR3 here is CASSYDSTYGYTF. The CDR3 nucleotides read TGTGCCAGCAGTTACGACAGCACCTATGGCTACACCTTC.

The chain is built from TRBV19 and TRBJ1-6; D uncertain. The CDR3 runs 14 residues. The V gene's germline CDR1 is LNHDA and CDR2 SQIVND (reference sequence). V lost 1 base and J lost 8, with 9 bases in between. The CDR3 loop reads CASSIAGSDSPLHF. The CDR3 DNA follows: TGTGCCAGTAGTATAGCCGGTTCGGATTCACCCCTCCACTTT.

J is TRBJ1-2 and V is TRBV9; D not resolved. The V end lost 0 bases, the J end lost 3 bases, and 9 bases lay between the germline ends. Germline V gene data show CDR1 as SGDLS and CDR2 as YYNGEE. The CDR3 runs to 14 residues. CDR3: CASSVDTNYYGYTF. CDR3 in DNA: TGTGCCAGCAGCGTAGATACGAACTACTATGGCTACACCTTC.

The V call is TRBV13, the J call TRBJ2-3, with D perhaps TRBD1 (5 bases). This CDR3 has 15 amino acids. The germline V and J ends were trimmed by 3 bases and 7 bases, with 17 bases remaining between them. CDR1 PRHDT and CDR2 FYEKMQ come from the germline V gene (reference sequence). The CDR3 spells CASSFLKMGPNTQYF. The DNA of the CDR3 is TGTGCCAGCAGCTTTCTGAAGATGGGGCCTAATACGCAGTATTTT.

This chain uses TRBV11-2 with TRBJ2-7, with 9 bases fitting TRBD1. Germline assignment: CDR1 SGHAT and CDR2 FQNNGV. The CDR3 has 15 residues. V lost 3 bases and J lost 3; bases outside the gene matches: 6. CDR3 residues: CASSFGQGIDYEQYF. The CDR3 nucleotides are TGTGCCAGCAGCTTCGGACAGGGGATAGACTACGAGCAGTACTTC.

The chain recombines TRBV6-4 with TRBJ1-1, with 7 bases lining up with TRBD1. The CDR3 has 12 residues. Per germline, CDR1 MRHNA and CDR2 SNTAGT. V lost 9 bases and J lost 3; bases outside the gene matches: 4. The CDR3 here is CARVRGHTEAFF. Written as DNA, the CDR3 is TGTGCCAGAGTTAGGGGGCACACTGAAGCTTTCTTT.

The CDR3 reads CASSHNPGSNYGYTF. CDR3 sequence (DNA): TGCGCCAGCAGCCACAACCCGGGATCTAACTATGGCTACACCTTC. The gene calls are TRBV4-1 and TRBJ1-2; no clear D gene. The germline V and J ends were trimmed by 3 bases and 0 bases, with 11 bases remaining between them. The germline CDR1 and CDR2 sequences are MGHRA and YSYEKL. The CDR3 is 15 amino acids.

This chain joins TRBV11-3 and TRBJ2-3, with TRBD2 matching 7 bases. Per the germline V gene, CDR1 is SGHNT and CDR2 is YENEEA. The CDR3 totals 17 residues. With V trimmed by 0 bases and J by 6 bases, 12 bases remained unmatched. In DNA, the CDR3 is TGTGCCAGCAGCTTAGATCCCGCTAGCGGAGCACCGGATACGCAGTATTTT. This gives the protein CASSLDPASGAPDTQYF.

This rearrangement joins TRBV19 to TRBJ1-6, with D possibly TRBD1 on 6 matching bases. Trimming pared 5 bases from V and 7 bases from J, leaving 15 bases between. The CDR3 totals 15 residues. In germline, CDR1 is LNHDA, CDR2 SQIVND (reference sequence). The CDR3 DNA follows: TGTGCCAGTAGTCTGGGGGCACTCGGGAATTCACCCCTCCACTTT. The encoded protein is CASSLGALGNSPLHF.